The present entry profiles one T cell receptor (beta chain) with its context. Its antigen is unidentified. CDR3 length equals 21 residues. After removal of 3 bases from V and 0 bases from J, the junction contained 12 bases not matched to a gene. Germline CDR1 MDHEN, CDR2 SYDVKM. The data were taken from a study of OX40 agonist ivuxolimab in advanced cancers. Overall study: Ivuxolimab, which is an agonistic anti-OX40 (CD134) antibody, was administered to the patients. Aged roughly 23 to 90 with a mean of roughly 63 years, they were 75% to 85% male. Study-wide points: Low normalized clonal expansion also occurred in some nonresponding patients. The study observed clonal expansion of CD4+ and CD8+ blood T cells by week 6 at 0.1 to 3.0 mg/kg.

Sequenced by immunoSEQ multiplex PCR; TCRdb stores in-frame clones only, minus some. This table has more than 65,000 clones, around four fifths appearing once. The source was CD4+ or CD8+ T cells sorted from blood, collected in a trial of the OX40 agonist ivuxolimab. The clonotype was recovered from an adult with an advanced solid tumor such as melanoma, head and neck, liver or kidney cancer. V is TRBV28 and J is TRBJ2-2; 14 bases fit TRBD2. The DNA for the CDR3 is TGTGCCAGCAGTTTTTCCCCGGGACTAGCGGGAGTGCGGGCGAACACCGGGGAGCTGTTTTTT. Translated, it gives CASSFSPGLAGVRANTGELFF.